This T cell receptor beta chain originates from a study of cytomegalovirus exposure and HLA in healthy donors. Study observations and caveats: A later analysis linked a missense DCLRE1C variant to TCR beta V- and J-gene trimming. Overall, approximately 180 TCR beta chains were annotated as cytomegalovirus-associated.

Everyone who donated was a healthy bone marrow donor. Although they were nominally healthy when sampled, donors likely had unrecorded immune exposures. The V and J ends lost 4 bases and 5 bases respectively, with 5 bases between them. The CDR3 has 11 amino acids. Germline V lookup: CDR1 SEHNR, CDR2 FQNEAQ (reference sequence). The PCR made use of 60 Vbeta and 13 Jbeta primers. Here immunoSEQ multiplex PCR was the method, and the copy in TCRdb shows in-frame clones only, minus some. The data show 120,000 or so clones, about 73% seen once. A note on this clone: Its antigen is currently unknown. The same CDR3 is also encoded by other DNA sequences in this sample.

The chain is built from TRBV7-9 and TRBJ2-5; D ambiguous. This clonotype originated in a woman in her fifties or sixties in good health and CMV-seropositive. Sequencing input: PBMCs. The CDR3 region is CASSSEETQYF. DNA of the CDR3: TGTGCCAGCAGCTCTGAGGAGACCCAGTACTTC.